This TCR beta chain emerged from a study of blood T cell repertoires in COVID-19. Study details: From T cells, B-cell-depleted T cells, or PBMCs came the material, which was cDNA or gDNA.

TCRdb keeps only in-frame clones here, not all; method: immunoSEQ multiplex PCR. This table has nearly 110,000 clones, more than 70% appearing once. Germline loops: CDR1 KGHSH, CDR2 LQKENI. Trimming cost V 3 bases and J 2 bases, with 11 bases left between them. The CDR3 contains 14 residues. The chain couples TRBV18 to TRBJ2-7, with D maybe TRBD2 (6 bases). The origin of this receptor is a man aged 45-60 years with active or convalescent COVID-19. Sequenced material: peripheral blood. This CDR3 reads CASSPGTSTYEQYF. Here the CDR3 DNA reads TGTGCCAGCTCACCGGGGACTTCCACCTACGAGCAGTACTTC.